The entry that follows covers one TCR beta chain sequence. This sample is part of a study of blood T cell repertoires in COVID-19. Germline loops: CDR1 KGHSH, CDR2 LQKENI. The CDR3 is 16 residues long. V lost 4 bases, J lost 1 base, and 14 bases lay in between. Authors' methods: Amplification of reference gene primers provided the estimated nucleated cell counts. The assay was immunoSEQ multiplex PCR, and TCRdb's table has in-frame clones only and misses some. That table furnishes V, J and clone size, whereas the DNA furnished D and trimming. The sample has about 50,000 clones, roughly 86% seen once. Sequenced: peripheral blood. The J gene is TRBJ1-5, the V gene TRBV18; tentative D call: TRBD1 (5 bases). The origin of this receptor is a woman aged 60-75 years with acute or convalescent COVID-19. The CDR3 reads CASSRTGGRSNQPQHF. The CDR3 bases are TGTGCCAGCTCACGAACCGGGGGACGAAGCAATCAGCCCCAGCATTTT.